This entry lists 30 T cell receptor beta chains sequenced from one sample in a study of cytomegalovirus exposure and HLA in healthy donors. In the PCR, 60 Vbeta and 13 Jbeta primers were used. Profiled with immunoSEQ multiplex PCR; TCRdb holds only in-frame clones, not every one. This sample yields 100,000 to 150,000 clones, of which roughly four fifths are seen a single time; 0.95% to 1.5% belongs to the top ten. The sample comprised PBMCs. These receptors originate from a girl aged 2-10 years in good health and CMV-seronegative.

The V and J genes are TRBV27 and TRBJ2-7; 8 bases line up with TRBD2. CDR3 length equals 16 residues. V dropped 2 bases and J dropped 0; count of bases not matched to a gene: 6. CDR1 is MNHEY, CDR2 SMNVEV, per germline (reference sequence). This CDR3 is CASSLRPSGFSYEQYF. The CDR3 bases are TGTGCCAGCAGTTTACGTCCTAGCGGGTTCTCCTACGAGCAGTACTTC.

This clone was counted once. The rearrangement joins TRBV4-1 to TRBJ2-3, with no clear D. The CDR3 spans 14 residues. CDR1 is MGHRA and CDR2 is YSYEKL in the germline V gene. Between the trimmed V and J ends, which lost 4 bases and 6 bases, there was a span of 14 bases. CDR3 nucleotide sequence: TGCGCCAGCAGCCCGGGTGGAGCTGCTGATACGCAGTATTTT. As protein: CASSPGGAADTQYF.

This chain uses TRBV5-1 with TRBJ2-5; possibly TRBD1 for D (6 bases). Germline V gene sequence: CDR1 SGHRS, CDR2 YFSETQ. This CDR3 is 15 amino acids long. Trimming removed 2 bases at V and 4 bases at J, with 15 bases between. CDR3 in amino acids: CASSLRGAGAETQYF. In nucleotides, the CDR3 is TGCGCCAGCAGCTTAAGAGGAGCAGGGGCAGAGACCCAGTACTTC.

The CDR3 sequence is CASSYSPDSNQPQHF. CDR3 in DNA: TGTGCCAGCAGTTACTCTCCCGACTCGAATCAGCCCCAGCATTTT. The chain is built from TRBV6-5 and TRBJ1-5; the D is unclear. V was shortened by 0 bases and J by 4 bases, with 10 bases between the two germline ends. The CDR3 consists of 15 residues. Germline loops: CDR1 MNHEY, CDR2 SVGAGI.

The chain recombines TRBV27 with TRBJ1-4; 10 bases line up with TRBD1. Germline values: CDR1 MNHEY, CDR2 SMNVEV (reference sequence). V lost 7 bases and J lost 4; bases outside the gene matches: 12. The CDR3 is 17 residues long. The CDR3 region is CASTTRQGAQGNEKLFF. The CDR3 nucleotides read TGTGCCAGCACCACCCGACAGGGGGCGCAGGGTAATGAAAAACTGTTTTTT.

The J gene is TRBJ1-1, the V gene TRBV2; TRBD1 might be the D (5 bases). Germline V CDR1 and CDR2: SNHLY, FYNNEI. This CDR3 is 14 amino acids long. Trimming stripped 4 bases from V and 6 bases from J, with 15 bases between. CDR3 sequence: CASSVPGAGAEAFF. The CDR3, as DNA: TGTGCCAGCAGTGTGCCCGGGGCGGGAGCTGAAGCTTTCTTT.

This clone appeared a few times. V is TRBV10-3 and J is TRBJ2-5; 11 bases align to TRBD2. The J segment lost 4 bases and the V segment lost 3 bases, leaving 10 bases of the junction unmatched. Germline-derived CDR1 and CDR2 are ENHRY and SYGVKD. The CDR3 is made up of 17 amino acids. CDR3 sequence reads: CAISETLAGGYGETQYF. CDR3 sequence (DNA): TGTGCCATCAGTGAAACCTTAGCGGGGGGGTACGGAGAGACCCAGTACTTC.

The chain links TRBV2 to TRBJ2-5; D is ambiguous. There are 12 residues in the CDR3. Trimming removed 6 bases at V and 2 bases at J, with 7 bases between. CDR1 and CDR2 from the germline V gene are SNHLY and FYNNEI. The CDR3 region has the DNA TGTGCCAGCAGCACAGAGCAAGAGACCCAGTACTTC. Its protein product is CASSTEQETQYF.

The gene calls are TRBV5-6 and TRBJ2-7; TRBD2 aligns across 7 bases. J lost 3 bases, V lost 7 bases, and 10 bases had no gene match. CDR1 and CDR2 from the germline V gene are SGHDT and YYEEEE. This CDR3 has 14 amino acids. CDR3 coding DNA: TGTGCCAGCTGCCGGTCGGGGGGAAGCTACGAGCAGTACTTC. It yields the protein CASCRSGGSYEQYF.

V gene TRBV10-3 combines with J gene TRBJ1-1; 10 bases line up with TRBD1. The CDR3 consists of 13 residues. From germline, CDR1 is ENHRY and CDR2 SYGVKD. The ends lost 11 bases at V and 5 bases at J; junction bases unmatched: 8. CDR3 bases: TGTGCCCAACGACAGGGGGCAGGGACTGAAGCTTTCTTT. Translated: CAQRQGAGTEAFF.

This clone was seen just once. This rearrangement joins TRBV30 to TRBJ2-2; TRBD1 matches at 12 bases. CDR3 length: 16 amino acids. Germline values: CDR1 GTSNPN, CDR2 SVGIG (reference sequence). Trimming removed 4 bases from V and 4 bases from J; junction bases left unmatched: 7. The CDR3 loop is CAWTPGQGASTGELFF. CDR3 bases: TGTGCCTGGACGCCGGGACAGGGGGCGAGCACCGGGGAGCTGTTTTTT.

This clone was observed once. The J gene is TRBJ1-2, the V gene TRBV2; 10 positions agree with TRBD1. Unmatched junction bases numbered 2, after V lost 4 bases and J lost 6 bases. The CDR3 has 13 amino acids. Germline CDR1 SNHLY, CDR2 FYNNEI. As DNA, the CDR3 is TGTGCCAGCAGTGGACAGGGGGCGGATGGCTACACCTTC. This encodes CASSGQGADGYTF.

In its sample, this clone was seen a few times. The CDR3 is CASSLRDTSPTNEKLFF. For the CDR3, the DNA is TGTGCCAGCAGCTTGAGGGACACCTCTCCAACTAATGAAAAACTGTTTTTT. The chain combines TRBV5-6 with TRBJ1-4, with a tentative D call TRBD1 (6 bases). Looked up from germline, CDR1 is SGHDT and CDR2 is YYEEEE. The CDR3 runs to 17 residues. Trimming left V 1 base short and J 0 bases short, with 13 bases between.

The rearrangement uses TRBV9 and TRBJ1-4, with D possibly TRBD1 on 5 matching bases. Trimming removed 4 bases from V and 4 bases from J, with 14 bases in between. There are 15 residues in the CDR3. Germline V CDR1 and CDR2: SGDLS, YYNGEE. The DNA for the CDR3 is TGTGCCAGCAGCCCAGGGATCCTGGGTAATGAAAAACTGTTTTTT. Protein product: CASSPGILGNEKLFF.

This clone was recorded only once. This chain links TRBV6-1 with TRBJ1-5; 9 bases line up with TRBD1. Per germline, CDR1 MNHNS and CDR2 SASEGT. After removal of 6 bases from V and 7 bases from J, the junction contained 4 bases not matched to a gene. The CDR3 is made up of 13 amino acids. CDR3 protein: CASRNRGRQPQHF. The DNA of the CDR3 is TGTGCCAGCAGAAACAGGGGGCGGCAGCCCCAGCATTTT.

V usage is TRBV25-1 and J usage is TRBJ1-1, with D possibly matching TRBD1 (5 bases). Germline V gives CDR1 MGHDK, CDR2 SYGVNS. This CDR3 has 13 amino acids. V was trimmed by 3 bases and J by 0 bases, leaving 5 bases between them. CDR3: CASSEGLNTEAFF. CDR3 nucleotides: TGTGCCAGCAGTGAGGGGCTGAACACTGAAGCTTTCTTT. The full variable domain, with the rest looked up from reference TRBV25-1 and TRBJ1-1, is EADIYQTPRYLVIGTGKKITLECSQTMGHDKMYWYQQDPGMELHLIHYSYGVNSTEKGDLSSESTVSRIRTEHFPLTLESARPSHTSQYLCASSEGLNTEAFFGQGTRLTVV.

The count of this clone is one. This chain uses TRBV10-1 with TRBJ1-6; no clear D gene. V was cut by 5 bases and J by 7 bases, with 9 bases left in between. Germline V CDR1 and CDR2: WNHNN, SYGVQD (reference sequence). The length of the CDR3 is 13 residues. CDR3 DNA: TGCGCCAGCAGTAGAACGAGGAATTCACCCCTCCACTTT. The encoded protein is CASSRTRNSPLHF.

The gene calls are TRBV30 and TRBJ2-5; no definite D call. The J call is in doubt because the DNA end fits TRBJ2-7 better. This CDR3 has 13 residues. Germline V gives CDR1 GTSNPN, CDR2 SVGIG (reference sequence). Here the CDR3 DNA reads TGTGCCTGGAGTGTAGGTTCAGGTGTCGAGCAGTACTTC. It encodes CAWSVGSGVEQYF.

This clone was seen once. The sample carries other DNA sequences with the same CDR3. The rearrangement links TRBV6-1 to TRBJ1-1; weak D call: TRBD1 (6 bases). CDR1 and CDR2 from the germline V gene are MNHNS and SASEGT. The CDR3 is made up of 13 amino acids. Trimming left V 0 bases short and J 11 bases short, with 13 bases between. The DNA for the CDR3 is TGTGCCAGCAGTGAAGCTTCAGGGCAGGGGGCTTTCTTT. Protein sequence: CASSEASGQGAFF.

The chain joins TRBV18 to TRBJ1-6; a weak D match, TRBD1 (6 bases). The germline V and J ends were trimmed by 5 bases and 9 bases, with 14 bases remaining between them. The germline CDR1 and CDR2 sequences are KGHSH and LQKENI. The CDR3 covers 14 residues. The CDR3 sequence is CASSSGEGASPLHF. For the CDR3, the DNA is TGTGCCAGCTCATCAGGGGAAGGGGCTTCACCCCTCCACTTT.

The V gene is TRBV2, the J gene TRBJ1-1; D is possibly TRBD1 (6 bases). Germline V gives CDR1 SNHLY, CDR2 FYNNEI. Between the trimmed V and J ends, which lost 7 bases and 10 bases, there was a span of 13 bases. The length of the CDR3 is 11 residues. The CDR3 DNA reads as TGTGCCAGCAAGACCCAGGGGAGAGCTTTCTTT. This codes for CASKTQGRAFF.

The genes are TRBV28 and TRBJ1-2, with TRBD1 as a possible D gene (6 bases). Germline lookup yields CDR1 MDHEN and CDR2 SYDVKM. The CDR3 runs 15 residues. Trimming left V 8 bases short and J 8 bases short, with 24 bases between. The CDR3 protein is CASEDNFRGVGGYTF. The CDR3 DNA reads as TGTGCCAGCGAGGACAATTTCAGGGGAGTGGGCGGCTACACCTTC.

The genes are TRBV7-9 and TRBJ1-4; D is unresolved. Between the trimmed V and J ends, which lost 1 base and 10 bases, there was a span of 13 bases. Germline CDR1 reads SEHNR; CDR2 reads FQNEAQ (reference sequence). The CDR3 has 14 residues. In DNA form, the CDR3 reads TGTGCCAGCAGCTTAGAGGTCTCTCCGGGAAAACTGTTTTTT. Its translation: CASSLEVSPGKLFF.

The rearrangement uses TRBV2 and TRBJ1-5; tentative D call: TRBD1 (5 bases). Trimming removed 3 bases at V and 0 bases at J, with 12 bases between. This CDR3 is 16 amino acids long. Per germline, CDR1 SNHLY and CDR2 FYNNEI. This chain's CDR3 is CASSDWGDYSNQPQHF. The CDR3 coding sequence is TGTGCCAGCAGTGATTGGGGGGATTATAGCAATCAGCCCCAGCATTTT.

The chain has TRBV6-4 and TRBJ1-6; TRBD1 matches 8 bases. This CDR3 spans 18 amino acids. Germline V gene sequence: CDR1 MRHNA, CDR2 SNTAGT. The trim removed 2 bases at V and 5 bases at J, leaving 11 bases unmatched. The CDR3 protein is CASSDPIGQGGDNSPLHF. CDR3 DNA sequence: TGTGCCAGCAGTGACCCAATCGGACAGGGAGGTGATAATTCACCCCTCCACTTT.

The CDR3 spells CASSLDRSTLYEQYF. As DNA, the CDR3 is TGTGCCAGCAGTTTGGACAGGTCCACCCTCTACGAGCAGTACTTC. The V call is TRBV6-5, the J call TRBJ2-5; 7 nucleotides align to TRBD1. The DNA matches TRBJ2-7 better at its end, which makes the J call doubtful. CDR1 and CDR2 (germline): MNHEY, SVGAGI. The CDR3 is 15 residues long.

The V call is TRBV19, the J call TRBJ1-5; TRBD1 matches 7 bases. Germline V CDR1 and CDR2: LNHDA, SQIVND (reference sequence). The CDR3 is made up of 14 amino acids. V shed 5 bases and J 4 bases; nucleotides not matched to a gene: 5. The CDR3, as DNA: TGTGCCAGTAGTCCCCGGGACAGAAATCAGCCCCAGCATTTT. Protein: CASSPRDRNQPQHF. Looking up the rest from reference TRBV19 and TRBJ1-5 gives the full variable domain: DGGITQSPKYLFRKEGQNVTLSCEQNLNHDAMYWYRQDPGQGLRLIYYSQIVNDFQKGDIAEGYSVSREKKESFPLTVTSAQKNPTAFYLCASSPRDRNQPQHFGDGTRLSIL.

This sequence joins TRBV2 and TRBJ1-4; 10 positions agree with TRBD1. V trimming: 11 bases; J trimming: 8 bases; junction bases outside the gene matches: 11. CDR3 length: 14 residues. Germline V lookup: CDR1 SNHLY, CDR2 FYNNEI. The CDR3, as DNA: TGTGCCTTAATATACCGGGACAGGGGAGAAAAACTGTTTTTT. Amino acids: CALIYRDRGEKLFF. Full variable domain (remainder filled in from reference TRBV2 and TRBJ1-4): EPEVTQTPSHQVTQMGQEVILRCVPISNHLYFYWYRQILGQKVEFLVSFYNNEISEKSEIFDDQFSVERPDGSNFTLKIRSTKLEDSAMYFCALIYRDRGEKLFFGSGTQLSVL.

This chain uses TRBV21-1 with TRBJ1-2. TRBV21-1 is tagged as a pseudogene. The CDR3 has 18 residues. CDR3 sequence: CASSKAGGSTGLDYGYTF. As DNA, the CDR3 is TGTGCCAGCAGCAAAGCGGGGGGGTCCACCGGTCTGGACTATGGCTACACCTTC.

The chain has TRBV25-1 and TRBJ2-7; D perhaps matches TRBD2 (6 bases). This CDR3 has 15 residues. CDR1 and CDR2 (germline): MGHDK, SYGVNS. V lost 4 bases and J lost 6, with 19 bases in between. The CDR3 reads CASSVPGDRASEQYF. The CDR3 bases are TGTGCCAGCAGTGTACCGGGAGACCGAGCAAGCGAGCAGTACTTC.